These 26 T cell receptor beta chains were all obtained from the same sample, sequenced in a study of human T cells and chemical hapten exposure. TCRdb independently ran MiXCR on the RACE reads; one entry per CDR3 protein. The repertoire holds around 300,000 distinct CDR3 sequences, with around 7% as singletons. Described time point: patch test 1, 2 weeks after DPC sensitization. Specified treatment: therapeutic diphenylcyclopropenone sensitization with weekly scalp DPC. Here the sequenced sample was whole blood, taken in connection with sensitization to the hapten diphenylcyclopropenone (DPC). These receptors came from a woman younger than 30 with alopecia areata. Some clones in this sample may be carry-over from other donors' samples.

The chain is built from TRBV27 and TRBJ2-6; D may be TRBD1 or TRBD2 (5 bases each). V lost 1 base to trimming and J lost 4 bases, with 17 bases between them. This CDR3 has 18 amino acids. Per germline, CDR1 MNHEY and CDR2 SMNVEV (reference sequence). The CDR3 DNA reads TGTGCCAGCAGTTTATGGGGGTCCGGGACGCGAGGGGCCAACGTCCTGACTTTC. It encodes CASSLWGSGTRGANVLTF.

This clonotype was detected ten times or more. The V gene is TRBV4-1, the J gene TRBJ2-5; 7 nucleotides agree with TRBD2. Trimming cost V 0 bases and J 9 bases; bases outside gene matches: 10. The CDR3 runs to 15 residues. The V gene's germline CDR1 is MGHRA and CDR2 YSYEKL. The CDR3 coding sequence is TGCGCCAGCAGCCAAGAGGTAGCGGGCGGAGTGGCCCAGTACTTC. Its translation: CASSQEVAGGVAQYF.

The chain recombines TRBV28 with TRBJ1-2; 8 bases fit TRBD1. The CDR3 is 17 residues long. Germline V gene data show CDR1 as MDHEN and CDR2 as SYDVKM. With 6 bases clipped from V and 5 bases from J, the junction kept 17 bases outside the gene matches. CDR3 DNA: TGTGCCAGCAGCTTGGACAGGGCCAAACGTTCTCGGTATGGCTACACCTTC. It yields the protein CASSLDRAKRSRYGYTF.

This clonotype was recorded many times. CDR3 residues: CASKGGSSGNTIYF. In DNA form, the CDR3 reads TGTGCCAGCAAGGGGGGAAGCTCTGGAAACACCATATATTTT. The chain employs TRBV2 and TRBJ1-3; perhaps TRBD1 as D (6 bases). The V end lost 7 bases, the J end lost 0 bases, and 10 bases lay between the germline ends. Germline V gives CDR1 SNHLY, CDR2 FYNNEI. This CDR3 comprises 14 residues.

The CDR3, as DNA: TGTGCCAGCAGGATAGACTCCTATAATTCACCCCTCCACTTT. Its translation: CASRIDSYNSPLHF. The gene calls are TRBV6-1 and TRBJ1-6; D uncertain. Trimming shortened V by 6 bases and J by 0 bases, and 6 bases separated the two germline ends. CDR3 length equals 14 residues. The germline gives CDR1 MNHNS, CDR2 SASEGT.

There are a few counts of this clonotype. The chain uses TRBV6-4 and TRBJ2-2; TRBD2 aligns across 13 bases. After removal of 5 bases from V and 3 bases from J, the junction contained 9 bases not matched to a gene. Germline CDR1 and CDR2: MRHNA and SNTAGT. The CDR3 has 18 amino acids. The CDR3 here is CASSRFGLAGVDTGELFF. CDR3 coding DNA: TGTGCCAGCAGTCGATTCGGACTAGCGGGGGTGGACACCGGGGAGCTGTTTTTT.

The CDR3 reads CASSTRGSYQPQHF. The CDR3 nucleotides read TGTGCCAGTAGTACCAGGGGTTCCTATCAGCCCCAGCATTTT. V gene TRBV19 combines with J gene TRBJ1-5, with D perhaps matching TRBD1 (6 bases). The CDR3 length is 14 residues. The germline V gene encodes CDR1 LNHDA and CDR2 SQIVND (reference sequence). The V end was cut by 4 bases, the J end by 5 bases, with 12 bases between.

This clonotype was seen more than once but under ten times. The genes are TRBV6-5 and TRBJ2-5; perhaps D is TRBD1 or TRBD2 (5 bases each). The CDR3 loop spans 13 amino acids. Between the trimmed V and J ends, which lost 7 bases and 4 bases, there was a span of 13 bases. CDR1 and CDR2 (germline): MNHEY, SVGAGI. The CDR3 nucleotides read TGTGCCAGCACTCGAACGGGGACAGAGACCCAGTACTTC. This sequence encodes CASTRTGTETQYF.

This clonotype was counted between two and nine times. The chain joins TRBV4-1 to TRBJ1-2; D gene uncertain. CDR3 size: 15 residues. V dropped 1 base and J dropped 4 bases, with 13 bases sitting between them. CDR1 is MGHRA and CDR2 is YSYEKL in the germline V gene. The DNA for the CDR3 is TGCGCCAGCAGCCAAGGAACCAGGACTCTCTATGGCTACACCTTC. This gives the protein CASSQGTRTLYGYTF.

This clonotype was picked up a small number of times. The chain uses TRBV18 and TRBJ1-2; possibly TRBD1 for D (5 bases). The germline CDR1 and CDR2 sequences are KGHSH and LQKENI. V was shortened by 5 bases and J by 4 bases, with 23 bases between the two germline ends. The CDR3 has 17 amino acids. The CDR3 DNA follows: TGTGCCAGCTCAACACTGGGCGCGGGACCGAGCTTCTATGGCTACACCTTC. Amino acids: CASSTLGAGPSFYGYTF.

This chain links TRBV18 with TRBJ1-6, with a weak D call TRBD1 (5 bases). The length of the CDR3 is 13 residues. Trimming stripped 5 bases from V and 9 bases from J, with 11 bases between. Germline CDR1 is KGHSH and CDR2 is LQKENI. CDR3 sequence: CASSAGGGSPLHF. CDR3 nucleotide sequence: TGTGCCAGCTCAGCCGGGGGAGGTTCACCCCTCCACTTT.

This clonotype was counted at least ten times. V is TRBV6-1 and J is TRBJ2-7; 10 bases align to TRBD1. This CDR3 region has 14 residues. Germline values: CDR1 MNHNS, CDR2 SASEGT. Trimming cost V 7 bases and J 4 bases; bases outside gene matches: 7. The CDR3 loop is CASNRDRGRYEQYF. The CDR3 DNA sequence: TGTGCCAGCAACCGGGACAGGGGAAGGTACGAGCAGTACTTC.

The J gene is TRBJ2-1, the V gene TRBV13, with D hard to call. The CDR3 is made up of 16 amino acids. Trimming pared 5 bases from V and 0 bases from J, leaving 14 bases between. The germline V gene has CDR1 PRHDT and CDR2 FYEKMQ (reference sequence). CDR3 sequence: CASSPDPGSSYNEQFF. The CDR3, as DNA: TGTGCCAGCAGCCCTGACCCTGGTAGCTCCTACAATGAGCAGTTCTTC.

Comment on this clonotype: With a much larger clone just one base away, this may be a read error. This sequence joins TRBV6-5 and TRBJ2-7; TRBD1 matches at 7 bases. V gave up 7 bases and J gave up 2 bases; unmatched junction bases: 8. CDR3 size: 14 residues. Germline V gives CDR1 MNHEY, CDR2 SVGAGI. The CDR3 sequence: CASINRQGAYEQYF. The CDR3 nucleotides read TGTGCCAGCATTAATCGACAGGGTGCCTACGAGCAGTACTTC.

The chain couples TRBV7-2 to TRBJ1-2; TRBD1 matches 8 bases. The germline gives CDR1 SGHTA, CDR2 FQGNSA. This CDR3 spans 14 amino acids. Trimming took 5 bases from V and 4 from J; bases not matched to a gene: 6. The CDR3: CASSGGTGGYGYTF. CDR3 bases: TGTGCCAGCAGCGGAGGGACAGGCGGCTATGGCTACACCTTC.

The chain has TRBV27 and TRBJ1-1; D call uncertain. Germline V gives CDR1 MNHEY, CDR2 SMNVEV (reference sequence). There are 17 residues in the CDR3. Trimming removed 6 bases from V and 6 bases from J, with 26 bases in between. The chain's CDR3 is CASSRTASGPYLAEAFF. The DNA of the CDR3 is TGTGCCAGCAGCCGGACGGCGTCCGGGCCATATCTGGCTGAAGCTTTCTTT.

This clonotype has a count of ten or more. The V call is TRBV12-3 or TRBV12-4, the J call TRBJ2-3, with TRBD2 matching 14 bases. V shed 5 bases and J 4 bases; nucleotides not matched to a gene: 5. This CDR3 spans 16 amino acids. The CDR3 region has the DNA TGTGCCAGCAGTCCCCGGACTAGCGGGGGGCCAGATACGCAGTATTTT. This codes for CASSPRTSGGPDTQYF.

This clonotype was observed a handful of times. The rearrangement uses TRBV6-6 and TRBJ1-5, with D hard to call. Trimming removed 2 bases from V and 7 bases from J, with 24 bases in between. The CDR3 is 18 residues long. Germline values: CDR1 MNHNY, CDR2 SVGAGI (reference sequence). CDR3 in DNA: TGTGCCAGCAGTTACAAACTAACCCAAAGTGGGAAAGTGCAGCCCCAGCATTTT. Amino acid sequence: CASSYKLTQSGKVQPQHF.

This clonotype was counted only a few times. The chain joins TRBV29-1 to TRBJ1-2; D not resolved. This CDR3 region has 11 residues. From germline, CDR1 is SQVTM and CDR2 ANQGSEA. Trimming took off 1 base at V and 3 bases at J, with 3 bases between the two ends. CDR3 residues: CSVEADYGYTF. The DNA of the CDR3 is TGCAGCGTTGAAGCTGACTATGGCTACACCTTC.

This rearrangement joins TRBV29-1 to TRBJ1-1; unclear D gene. The V end lost 3 bases, the J end lost 4 bases, and 12 bases lay between the germline ends. Germline V CDR1 and CDR2: SQVTM, ANQGSEA. The CDR3 consists of 13 residues. The CDR3 region is CSVESEGATEAFF. In DNA, the CDR3 is TGCAGCGTTGAGTCGGAAGGTGCCACTGAAGCTTTCTTT.

This clonotype was seen many times. This chain joins TRBV2 and TRBJ2-7, with 9 bases fitting TRBD1. Germline CDR1 reads SNHLY; CDR2 reads FYNNEI. The V segment lost 6 bases and the J segment 1 base; nucleotides outside the gene matches: 4. The CDR3 runs 14 residues. The CDR3 coding sequence is TGTGCCAGCAGAACAGACAGGGGGTCCTACGAGCAGTACTTC. Its translation is CASRTDRGSYEQYF.

This clonotype was counted at least ten times. The V gene is TRBV10-3, the J gene TRBJ1-1, with a weak D call TRBD1 (6 bases). V lost 4 bases and J lost 0, with 12 bases in between. Germline assignment: CDR1 ENHRY and CDR2 SYGVKD. The CDR3 consists of 15 residues. CDR3 in amino acids: CAISAGATMNTEAFF. CDR3 bases: TGTGCCATCAGTGCGGGGGCGACTATGAACACTGAAGCTTTCTTT.

This clonotype has at least ten counts. This chain uses TRBV4-3 with TRBJ1-3, with 7 nucleotides matching TRBD1. J lost 2 bases, V lost 0 bases, and 7 bases had no gene match. Germline values: CDR1 LGHNA, CDR2 YSLEER. The CDR3 is 17 amino acids. The CDR3 coding sequence is TGCGCCAGCAGCCAAGAGTTGCCAGGGGGACCTGGAAACACCATATATTTT. Its protein is CASSQELPGGPGNTIYF.

The chain carries TRBV29-1 and TRBJ1-4, with TRBD1 identical over 7 bases. V was pared by 2 bases and J by 2 bases, with 11 bases of the junction left unmatched. Germline-derived CDR1 and CDR2 are SQVTM and ANQGSEA. The CDR3 runs to 17 residues. DNA for the CDR3: TGCAGCGTTGAACTCCCCCGCTTACAGGGGACTAATGAAAAACTGTTTTTT. Translated: CSVELPRLQGTNEKLFF.

The chain recombines TRBV10-3 with TRBJ2-3, with 9 positions matching TRBD1. Per the germline V gene, CDR1 is ENHRY and CDR2 is SYGVKD. V gave up 3 bases and J gave up 3 bases; unmatched junction bases: 10. The CDR3 is made up of 17 amino acids. CDR3 amino acids: CAISDTQGAGRTDTQYF. Here the CDR3 DNA reads TGTGCCATCAGTGACACACAGGGGGCGGGGAGGACAGATACGCAGTATTTT.

In this sample, this clonotype turned up a few times. One junction end does not reproduce the germline sequence, and a read error may be involved. The CDR3 DNA sequence: TGTGCCAGCTCCCCACCCGGACCGGGACTAGCGAACACCGGGGAGCTGTTTTTT. Its translation is CASSPPGPGLANTGELFF. The J gene is TRBJ2-2, the V gene TRBV18; 8 bases fit TRBD2. The CDR3 consists of 18 residues. CDR1 is KGHSH, CDR2 LQKENI, per germline.